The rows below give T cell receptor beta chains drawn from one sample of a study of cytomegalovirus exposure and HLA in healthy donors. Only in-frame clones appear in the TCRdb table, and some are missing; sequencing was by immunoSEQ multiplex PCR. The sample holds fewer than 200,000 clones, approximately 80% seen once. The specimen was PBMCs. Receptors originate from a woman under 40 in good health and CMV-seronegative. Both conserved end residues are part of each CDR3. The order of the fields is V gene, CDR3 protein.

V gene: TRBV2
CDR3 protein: CASRAGTSAGANVLTF

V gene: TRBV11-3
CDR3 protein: CASSSYTNTEAFF

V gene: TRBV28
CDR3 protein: CASSLLQGLIDEQYF

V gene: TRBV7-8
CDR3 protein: CASRQGNTEAFF

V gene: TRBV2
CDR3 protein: CASSPTVPNTGELFF

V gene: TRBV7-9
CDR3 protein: CASSPIGLDTEAFF

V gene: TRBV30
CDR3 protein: CAWSGLGSGSYNEQFF

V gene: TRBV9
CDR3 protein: CASSVGTANYGYTF

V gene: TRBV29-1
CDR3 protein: CSVEPNRVEVTTDTQYF

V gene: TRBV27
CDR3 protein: CASSQQWRAYEQYF

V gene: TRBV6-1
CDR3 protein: CASSEGSGRNTYEQYF

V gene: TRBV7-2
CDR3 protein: CASSFTSGSYEQYF

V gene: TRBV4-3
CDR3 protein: CASSQDPARVDSPLHF

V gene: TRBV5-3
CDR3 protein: CARSLEDGAKLFF

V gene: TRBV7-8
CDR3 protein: CASSPADRGGYGYTF

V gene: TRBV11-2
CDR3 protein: CASSLIPRGAYEQYF

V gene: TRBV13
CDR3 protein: CASSLRVAGANVLTF

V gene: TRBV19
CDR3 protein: CASSAGSGANVLTF

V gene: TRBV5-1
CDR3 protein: CASSFRSRQGANGELFF

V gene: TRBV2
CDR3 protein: CASSEARQGAYEQYF

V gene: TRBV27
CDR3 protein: CASSEWGQGNTGELFF

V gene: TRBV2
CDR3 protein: CASSGQQVGNTEAFF

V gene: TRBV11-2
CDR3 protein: CASSPHQYQETQYF

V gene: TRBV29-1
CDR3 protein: CSVEAGGTSYEQYF

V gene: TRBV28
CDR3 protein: CASSLRFYRAGNTIYF

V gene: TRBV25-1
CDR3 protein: CASRDSHSNQPQHF

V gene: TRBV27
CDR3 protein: CASRTGSGKEKLFF

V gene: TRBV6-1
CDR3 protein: CASSEGTVTTNEKLFF